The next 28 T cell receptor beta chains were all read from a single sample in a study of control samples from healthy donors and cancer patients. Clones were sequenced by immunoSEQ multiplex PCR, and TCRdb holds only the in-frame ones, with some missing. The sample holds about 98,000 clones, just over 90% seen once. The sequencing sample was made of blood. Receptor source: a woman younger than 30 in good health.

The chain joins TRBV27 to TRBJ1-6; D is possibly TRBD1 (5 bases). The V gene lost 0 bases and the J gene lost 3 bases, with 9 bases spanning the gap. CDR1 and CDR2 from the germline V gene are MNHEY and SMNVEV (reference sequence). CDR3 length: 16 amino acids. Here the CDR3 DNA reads TGTGCCAGCAGTTTATCGGTCAGGGTCTATAATTCACCCCTCCACTTT. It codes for CASSLSVRVYNSPLHF.

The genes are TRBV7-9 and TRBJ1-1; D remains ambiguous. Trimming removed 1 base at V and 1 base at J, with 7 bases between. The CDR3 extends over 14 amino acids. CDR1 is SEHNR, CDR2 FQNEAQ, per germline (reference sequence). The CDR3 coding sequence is TGTGCCAGCAGCTTAGTCGGCGGGAACACTGAAGCTTTCTTT. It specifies CASSLVGGNTEAFF.

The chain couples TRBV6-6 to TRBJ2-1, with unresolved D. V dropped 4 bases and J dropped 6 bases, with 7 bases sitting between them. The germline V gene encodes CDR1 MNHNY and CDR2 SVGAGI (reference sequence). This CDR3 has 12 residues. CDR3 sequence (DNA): TGTGCCAGCAGTTTAAGGGCCAATGAGCAGTTCTTC. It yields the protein CASSLRANEQFF.

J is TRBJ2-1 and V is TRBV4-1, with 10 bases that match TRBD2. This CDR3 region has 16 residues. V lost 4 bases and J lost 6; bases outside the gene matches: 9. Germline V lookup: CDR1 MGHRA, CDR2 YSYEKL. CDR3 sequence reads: CASSPGVTSGFNEQFF. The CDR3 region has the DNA TGCGCCAGCAGCCCCGGGGTGACTAGCGGGTTCAATGAGCAGTTCTTC.

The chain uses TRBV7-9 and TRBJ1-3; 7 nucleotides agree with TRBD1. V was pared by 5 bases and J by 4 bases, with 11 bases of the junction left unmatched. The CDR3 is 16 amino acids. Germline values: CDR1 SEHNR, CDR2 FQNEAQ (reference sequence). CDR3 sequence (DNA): TGTGCCAGCAGCGCCACTTCAGGGGGTCTAGGAAACACCATATATTTT. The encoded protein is CASSATSGGLGNTIYF. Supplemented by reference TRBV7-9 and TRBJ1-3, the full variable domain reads DTGVSQNPRHKITKRGQNVTFRCDPISEHNRLYWYRQTLGQGPEFLTYFQNEAQLEKSRLLSDRFSAERPKGSFSTLEIQRTEQGDSAMYLCASSATSGGLGNTIYFGEGSWLTVV.

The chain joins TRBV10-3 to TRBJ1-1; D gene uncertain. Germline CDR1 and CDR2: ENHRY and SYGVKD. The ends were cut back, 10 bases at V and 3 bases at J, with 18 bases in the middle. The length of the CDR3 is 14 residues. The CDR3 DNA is TGTGCCACCCGGTTGCACAACACCGACACTGAAGCTTTCTTT. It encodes CATRLHNTDTEAFF.

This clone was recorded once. CDR3 DNA sequence: TGTGCCAGTAACGTGGGTTCGCTGGGGGCCAATCCCGAAGCTTTCTTT. Protein product: CASNVGSLGANPEAFF. This chain connects TRBV19 to TRBJ1-1; a weak D match, TRBD1 (6 bases). The V end was cut by 7 bases, the J end by 8 bases, with 26 bases between. Germline CDR1 LNHDA, CDR2 SQIVND (reference sequence). This CDR3 comprises 16 residues.

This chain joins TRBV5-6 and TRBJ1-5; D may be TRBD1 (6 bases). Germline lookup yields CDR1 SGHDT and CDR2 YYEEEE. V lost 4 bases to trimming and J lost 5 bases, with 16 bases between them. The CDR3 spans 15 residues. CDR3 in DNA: TGTGCCAGCAGCCCGGGGGCAGGGGACGATCAGCCCCAGCATTTT. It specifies CASSPGAGDDQPQHF. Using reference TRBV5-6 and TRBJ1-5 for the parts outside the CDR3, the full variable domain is DAGVTQSPTHLIKTRGQQVTLRCSPKSGHDTVSWYQQALGQGPQFIFQYYEEEERQRGNFPDRFSGHQFPNYSSELNVNALLLGDSALYLCASSPGAGDDQPQHFGDGTRLSIL.

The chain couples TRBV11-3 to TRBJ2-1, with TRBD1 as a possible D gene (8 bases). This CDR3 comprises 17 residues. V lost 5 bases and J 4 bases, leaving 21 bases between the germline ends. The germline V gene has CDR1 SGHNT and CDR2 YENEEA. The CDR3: CASSPGGGQGKYNEQFF. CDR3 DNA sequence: TGTGCCAGCAGCCCGGGGGGAGGACAGGGAAAATACAATGAGCAGTTCTTC.

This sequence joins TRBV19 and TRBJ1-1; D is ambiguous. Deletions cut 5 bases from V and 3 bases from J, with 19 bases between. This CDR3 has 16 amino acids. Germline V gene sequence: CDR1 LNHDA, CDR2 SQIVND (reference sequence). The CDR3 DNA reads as TGTGCCAGTAGTGGAGGGCTTTGGTTCCGGGACACTGAAGCTTTCTTT. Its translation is CASSGGLWFRDTEAFF. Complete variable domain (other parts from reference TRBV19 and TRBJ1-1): DGGITQSPKYLFRKEGQNVTLSCEQNLNHDAMYWYRQDPGQGLRLIYYSQIVNDFQKGDIAEGYSVSREKKESFPLTVTSAQKNPTAFYLCASSGGLWFRDTEAFFGQGTRLTVV.

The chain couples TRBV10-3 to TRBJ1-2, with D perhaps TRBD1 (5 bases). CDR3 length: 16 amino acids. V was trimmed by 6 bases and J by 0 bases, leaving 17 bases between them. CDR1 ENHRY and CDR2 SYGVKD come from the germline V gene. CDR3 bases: TGTGCCATCAGCCTCGGGGGGGACCAAGCTAACTATGGCTACACCTTC. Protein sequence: CAISLGGDQANYGYTF.

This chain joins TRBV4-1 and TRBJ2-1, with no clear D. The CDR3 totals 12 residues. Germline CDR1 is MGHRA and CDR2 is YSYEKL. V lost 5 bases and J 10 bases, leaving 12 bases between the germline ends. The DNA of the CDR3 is TGCGCCAGCAGCTCGGCGCTGGGAGAGCAGTTCTTC. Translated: CASSSALGEQFF.

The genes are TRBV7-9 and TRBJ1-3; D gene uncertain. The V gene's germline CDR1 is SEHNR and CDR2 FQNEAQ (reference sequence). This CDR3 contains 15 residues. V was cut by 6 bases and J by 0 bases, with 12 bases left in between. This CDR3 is CASSGQPNSGNTIYF. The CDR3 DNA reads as TGTGCCAGCAGTGGGCAGCCCAACTCTGGAAACACCATATATTTT.

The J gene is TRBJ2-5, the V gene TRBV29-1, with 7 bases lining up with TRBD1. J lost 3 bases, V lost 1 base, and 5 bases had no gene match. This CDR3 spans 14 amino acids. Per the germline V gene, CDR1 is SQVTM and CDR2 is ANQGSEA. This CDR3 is CSVEVGTVEETQYF. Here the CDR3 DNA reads TGCAGCGTTGAAGTAGGGACAGTTGAAGAGACCCAGTACTTC.

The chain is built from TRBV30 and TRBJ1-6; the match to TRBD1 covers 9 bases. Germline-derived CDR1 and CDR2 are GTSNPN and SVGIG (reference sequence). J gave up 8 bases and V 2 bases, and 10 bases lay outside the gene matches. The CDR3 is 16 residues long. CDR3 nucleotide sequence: TGTGCCTGGAGTAGACCGGGACAGGGCTTTCATTCACCCCTCCACTTT. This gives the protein CAWSRPGQGFHSPLHF.

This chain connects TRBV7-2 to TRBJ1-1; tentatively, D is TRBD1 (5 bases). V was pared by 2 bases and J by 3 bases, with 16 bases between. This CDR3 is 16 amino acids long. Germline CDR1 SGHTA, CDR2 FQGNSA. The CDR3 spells CASSLMEGTIYTEAFF. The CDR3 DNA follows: TGTGCCAGCAGCTTAATGGAGGGGACGATTTACACTGAAGCTTTCTTT.

CDR3 residues: CATSEGRYNEQFF. DNA for the CDR3: TGTGCCACCAGTGAAGGCAGATACAATGAGCAGTTCTTC. The chain has TRBV24-1 and TRBJ2-1, with D unresolved. Trimming removed 4 bases from V and 4 bases from J, with 7 bases in between. The CDR3 totals 13 residues. Germline V gene data show CDR1 as KGHDR and CDR2 as SFDVKD.

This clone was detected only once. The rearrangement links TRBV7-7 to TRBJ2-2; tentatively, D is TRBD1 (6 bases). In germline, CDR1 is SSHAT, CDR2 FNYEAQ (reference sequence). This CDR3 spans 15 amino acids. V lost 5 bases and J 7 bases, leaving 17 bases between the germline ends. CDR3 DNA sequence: TGTGCCAGCAGCCCCCATTTCCCAGGGGACGGGGAGCTGTTTTTT. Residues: CASSPHFPGDGELFF.

Here the CDR3 reads CASSLSGPGNEQFF. CDR3 DNA sequence: TGCGCCAGCAGCTTGTCGGGACCGGGGAATGAGCAGTTCTTC. The chain is built from TRBV5-1 and TRBJ2-1; D is perhaps TRBD1 or TRBD2 (5 bases each). CDR1 is SGHRS and CDR2 is YFSETQ in the germline V gene. V was trimmed by 1 base and J by 7 bases, leaving 12 bases between them. There are 14 residues in the CDR3. Supplemented by reference TRBV5-1 and TRBJ2-1, the full variable domain reads KAGVTQTPRYLIKTRGQQVTLSCSPISGHRSVSWYQQTPGQGLQFLFEYFSETQRNKGNFPGRFSGRQFSNSRSEMNVSTLELGDSALYLCASSLSGPGNEQFFGPGTRLTVL.

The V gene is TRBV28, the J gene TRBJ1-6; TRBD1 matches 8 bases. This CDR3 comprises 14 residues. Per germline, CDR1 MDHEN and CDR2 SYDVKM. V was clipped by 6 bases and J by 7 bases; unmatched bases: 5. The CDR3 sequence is CASRAGGSNSPLHF. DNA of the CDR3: TGTGCCAGCAGAGCAGGGGGCTCAAATTCACCCCTCCACTTT.

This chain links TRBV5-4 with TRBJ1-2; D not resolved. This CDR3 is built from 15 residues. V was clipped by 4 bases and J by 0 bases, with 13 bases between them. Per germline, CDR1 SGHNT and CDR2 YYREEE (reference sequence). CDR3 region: CASSAPTATNYGYTF. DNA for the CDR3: TGTGCCAGCAGCGCGCCGACTGCCACTAACTATGGCTACACCTTC.

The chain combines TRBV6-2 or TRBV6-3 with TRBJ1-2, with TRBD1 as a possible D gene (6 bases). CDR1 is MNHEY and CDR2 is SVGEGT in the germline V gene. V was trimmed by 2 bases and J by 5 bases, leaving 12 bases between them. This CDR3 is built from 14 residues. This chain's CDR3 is CASSYPQQGYGYTF. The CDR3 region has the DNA TGTGCCAGCAGTTACCCCCAACAGGGATATGGCTACACCTTC.

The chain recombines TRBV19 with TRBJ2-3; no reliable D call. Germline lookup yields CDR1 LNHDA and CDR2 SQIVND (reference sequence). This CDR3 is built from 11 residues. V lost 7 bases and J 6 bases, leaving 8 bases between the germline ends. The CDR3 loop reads CASKGGDTQYF. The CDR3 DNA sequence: TGTGCCAGTAAGGGTGGTGATACGCAGTATTTT.

The CDR3 sequence: CASSSQRGQGQPNYGYTF. CDR3 in DNA: TGTGCCAGCAGTTCCCAGAGGGGACAGGGCCAACCCAACTATGGCTACACCTTC. The chain links TRBV28 to TRBJ1-2; TRBD1 matches 9 bases. The CDR3 totals 18 residues. Unmatched junction bases numbered 14, after V lost 4 bases and J lost 2 bases. Germline assignment: CDR1 MDHEN and CDR2 SYDVKM.

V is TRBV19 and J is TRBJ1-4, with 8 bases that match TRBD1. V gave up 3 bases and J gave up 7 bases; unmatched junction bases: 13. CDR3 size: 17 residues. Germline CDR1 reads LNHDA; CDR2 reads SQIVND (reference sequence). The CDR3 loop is CASSIGTGRRELEKLFF. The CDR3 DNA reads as TGTGCCAGTAGTATCGGGACAGGTCGGCGGGAACTTGAAAAACTGTTTTTT. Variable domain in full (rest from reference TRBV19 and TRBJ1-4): DGGITQSPKYLFRKEGQNVTLSCEQNLNHDAMYWYRQDPGQGLRLIYYSQIVNDFQKGDIAEGYSVSREKKESFPLTVTSAQKNPTAFYLCASSIGTGRRELEKLFFGSGTQLSVL.

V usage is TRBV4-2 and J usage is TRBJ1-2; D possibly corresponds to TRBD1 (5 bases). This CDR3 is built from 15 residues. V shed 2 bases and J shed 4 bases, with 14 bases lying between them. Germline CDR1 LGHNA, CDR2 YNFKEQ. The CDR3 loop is CASSQRGDRGYGYTF. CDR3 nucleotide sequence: TGTGCCAGCAGCCAACGAGGAGATAGGGGCTATGGCTACACCTTC.

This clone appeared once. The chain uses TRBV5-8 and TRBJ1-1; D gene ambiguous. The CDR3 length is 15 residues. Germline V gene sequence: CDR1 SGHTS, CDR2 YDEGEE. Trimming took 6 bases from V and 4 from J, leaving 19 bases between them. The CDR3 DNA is TGTGCCAGCACCCCCGGCGGACTGTTGATCACTGAAGCTTTCTTT. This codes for CASTPGGLLITEAFF.

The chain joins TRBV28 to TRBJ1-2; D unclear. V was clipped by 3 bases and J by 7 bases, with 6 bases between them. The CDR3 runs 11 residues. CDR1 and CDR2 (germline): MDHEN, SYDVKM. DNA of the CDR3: TGTGCCAGCAGTTTGGAGGGTGGCTACACCTTC. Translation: CASSLEGGYTF.